The subject of this entry is one T cell receptor beta chain. The antigen is not known. The sample comes from a study of CD8 T cells in ankylosing spondylitis. Study conclusions and caveats: CD8+ by phenotype, disease-linked clones were relatively rare in peripheral blood. Reactive arthritis synovial fluid and blood were previously reported to contain some motif variants. Significant enrichment of disease-linked clones was reported in matched ankylosing spondylitis synovial fluid.

Quantitative molecular-barcoded 5'-RACE generated the TCR beta libraries. TCRdb reprocessed the 5' RACE reads with MiXCR, giving one entry per CDR3 protein. The repertoire includes approximately 300,000 distinct CDR3 sequences, around 18% of them detected once, and roughly 8% sits in the top ten. Germline CDR1 and CDR2: SQVTM and ANQGSEA. This CDR3 is 14 amino acids long. J gave up 0 bases and V 3 bases, and 4 bases lay outside the gene matches. The sequenced material came from blood, either unsorted or a sorted T cell fraction (not recorded which). The source is a male donor with ankylosing spondylitis or in good health (not recorded which). This sequence joins TRBV29-1 and TRBJ2-5, with 7 bases lining up with TRBD1. This CDR3 reads CSVEGTEDQETQYF. The CDR3 DNA reads as TGCAGCGTTGAGGGGACAGAAGACCAAGAGACCCAGTACTTC.